Following are 28 T cell receptor beta chains from one sample sequenced in a study of cytomegalovirus exposure and HLA in healthy donors. Using immunoSEQ multiplex PCR, the repertoire was profiled, and TCRdb retains in-frame clones only, with some absent. The sample consists of 150,000 to 200,000 clones, about 81% of them appearing once. Sequencing was carried out using PBMCs. These receptors came from a woman aged 25-40 years in good health and CMV-seronegative.

This clone was seen once. The chain uses TRBV18 and TRBJ1-5, with 7 bases identical to TRBD1. Germline CDR1 is KGHSH and CDR2 is LQKENI. The V segment lost 3 bases and the J segment 4 bases; nucleotides outside the gene matches: 3. CDR3 length: 14 amino acids. The CDR3 protein is CASSPQQGNQPQHF. CDR3 sequence (DNA): TGTGCCAGCTCACCGCAACAGGGGAATCAGCCCCAGCATTTT. The whole variable domain, filled in from reference TRBV18 and TRBJ1-5, reads NAGVMQNPRHLVRRRGQEARLRCSPMKGHSHVYWYRQLPEEGLKFMVYLQKENIIDESGMPKERFSAEFPKEGPSILRIQQVVRGDSAAYFCASSPQQGNQPQHFGDGTRLSIL.

The chain combines TRBV10-2 with TRBJ1-1, with unresolved D. The V gene's germline CDR1 is WSHSY and CDR2 SAAADI. The CDR3 totals 13 residues. V shed 10 bases and J shed 4 bases, with 16 bases lying between them. The CDR3 coding sequence is TGCGCCACCGGGAGACCAGGAAGCACTGAAGCTTTCTTT. Protein: CATGRPGSTEAFF.

This clone was observed a few times. The rearrangement joins TRBV5-4 to TRBJ2-5, with D maybe TRBD2 (6 bases). Trimming removed 6 bases from V and 1 base from J, with 13 bases in between. The CDR3 is made up of 14 amino acids. CDR1 is SGHNT, CDR2 YYREEE, per germline (reference sequence). The chain's CDR3 is CASTIGLLQETQYF. Here the CDR3 DNA reads TGTGCCAGCACTATCGGACTACTCCAAGAGACCCAGTACTTC.

This clone appeared a single time. As DNA, the CDR3 is TGCGCCAGCAGCCAAGATTCTGCGTACACAGATACGCAGTATTTT. It specifies CASSQDSAYTDTQYF. The chain joins TRBV4-1 to TRBJ2-3; D unclear. This CDR3 comprises 15 residues. Germline V gene lookup returns CDR1 MGHRA and CDR2 YSYEKL. The V end lost 0 bases, the J end lost 2 bases, and 9 bases lay between the germline ends.

J is TRBJ2-1 and V is TRBV9; no reliable D call. Between the trimmed V and J ends, which lost 0 bases and 8 bases, there was a span of 12 bases. This CDR3 is 14 amino acids long. The germline V gene has CDR1 SGDLS and CDR2 YYNGEE. Here the CDR3 reads CASSVGASPDEQFF. Written as DNA, the CDR3 is TGTGCCAGCAGCGTAGGTGCTAGTCCGGATGAGCAGTTCTTC.

The chain combines TRBV7-2 with TRBJ1-2, with D perhaps matching TRBD1 (6 bases). This CDR3 contains 14 residues. The V gene lost 5 bases and the J gene lost 4 bases, with 14 bases spanning the gap. Germline values: CDR1 SGHTA, CDR2 FQGNSA. The CDR3, as DNA: TGTGCCAGCAGCCGTAACAGGGATTCCTATGGCTACACCTTC. Translating gives CASSRNRDSYGYTF.

The chain recombines TRBV19 with TRBJ2-1, with 10 bases identical to TRBD2. V dropped 7 bases and J dropped 2; count of bases not matched to a gene: 5. CDR3 length: 15 amino acids. The germline V gene has CDR1 LNHDA and CDR2 SQIVND (reference sequence). As DNA, the CDR3 is TGTGCCAGTATCCCCACTAGCGGGGCCTACAATGAGCAGTTCTTC. Its protein product is CASIPTSGAYNEQFF.

This chain links TRBV4-2 with TRBJ2-3; weak D call: TRBD2 (6 bases). Germline CDR1 reads LGHNA; CDR2 reads YNFKEQ. The V end lost 0 bases, the J end lost 2 bases, and 12 bases lay between the germline ends. The CDR3 is 16 amino acids. In DNA, the CDR3 is TGTGCCAGCAGCCAAGAATCGACGGGGGACACAGATACGCAGTATTTT. Translation: CASSQESTGDTDTQYF.

This chain joins TRBV7-9 and TRBJ1-4; 7 bases map to TRBD1. Looked up from germline, CDR1 is SEHNR and CDR2 is FQNEAQ (reference sequence). This CDR3 is 15 amino acids long. Unmatched junction bases numbered 5, after V lost 5 bases and J lost 2 bases. The CDR3 DNA follows: TGTGCCAGCAGCCCCACGACAGGGACTAATGAAAAACTGTTTTTT. The encoded protein is CASSPTTGTNEKLFF. Full variable domain (remainder filled in from reference TRBV7-9 and TRBJ1-4): DTGVSQNPRHKITKRGQNVTFRCDPISEHNRLYWYRQTLGQGPEFLTYFQNEAQLEKSRLLSDRFSAERPKGSFSTLEIQRTEQGDSAMYLCASSPTTGTNEKLFFGSGTQLSVL.

This clone has only a few counts. The chain links TRBV9 to TRBJ2-7; 7 nucleotides align to TRBD1. Germline V gives CDR1 SGDLS, CDR2 YYNGEE. The V and J ends lost 2 bases and 5 bases, in that order; junction bases with no gene match: 10. The CDR3 totals 15 residues. CDR3 protein: CASSVGPTGTHEQYF. The CDR3 DNA sequence: TGTGCCAGCAGCGTTGGACCGACAGGGACCCACGAGCAGTACTTC. Based on the CDR3 plus reference TRBV9 and TRBJ2-7, the full variable domain is DSGVTQTPKHLITATGQRVTLRCSPRSGDLSVYWYQQSLDQGLQFLIQYYNGEERAKGNILERFSAQQFPDLHSELNLSSLELGDSALYFCASSVGPTGTHEQYFGPGTRLTVT.

This clone was picked up a small number of times. The rearrangement uses TRBV4-1 and TRBJ2-5; TRBD2 might be the D (6 bases). Trimming left V 4 bases short and J 2 bases short, with 20 bases between. The CDR3 is 17 amino acids. The germline V gene encodes CDR1 MGHRA and CDR2 YSYEKL. This CDR3 reads CASSRTPSGGTQETQYF. The CDR3 coding sequence is TGCGCCAGCAGCCGAACCCCCTCTGGGGGGACTCAAGAGACCCAGTACTTC.

The chain recombines TRBV7-3 with TRBJ2-2, with 7 bases that match TRBD1. V gave up 5 bases and J gave up 5 bases; unmatched junction bases: 8. The germline CDR1 and CDR2 sequences are SGHTA and FQGTGA. This CDR3 region has 15 residues. Here the CDR3 reads CASSVRGPLTGELFF. CDR3 nucleotides: TGTGCCAGCAGCGTTAGGGGGCCGCTGACCGGGGAGCTGTTTTTT.

This rearrangement joins TRBV5-6 to TRBJ2-3; D is possibly TRBD1 (5 bases). Trimming took 5 bases from V and 4 from J, leaving 11 bases between them. This CDR3 is built from 13 residues. Germline V gives CDR1 SGHDT, CDR2 YYEEEE. The CDR3 bases are TGTGCCAGCAGGGCAGGGTTAGCAGATACGCAGTATTTT. This translates into CASRAGLADTQYF. Full variable domain (outside the CDR3, taken from reference TRBV5-6 and TRBJ2-3): DAGVTQSPTHLIKTRGQQVTLRCSPKSGHDTVSWYQQALGQGPQFIFQYYEEEERQRGNFPDRFSGHQFPNYSSELNVNALLLGDSALYLCASRAGLADTQYFGPGTRLTVL.

This rearrangement joins TRBV27 to TRBJ1-3; TRBD1 is a possible D gene (5 bases). V lost 2 bases and J 0 bases, leaving 8 bases between the germline ends. Germline V gene data show CDR1 as MNHEY and CDR2 as SMNVEV (reference sequence). The CDR3 length is 15 residues. CDR3 amino acids: CASSLRGNSGNTIYF. CDR3 in DNA: TGTGCCAGCAGTTTAAGGGGCAACTCTGGAAACACCATATATTTT.

The chain employs TRBV6-5 and TRBJ1-2; 9 bases are a match to TRBD1. V lost 6 bases to trimming and J lost 8 bases; unmatched junction nucleotides: 10. The germline gives CDR1 MNHEY, CDR2 SVGAGI. This CDR3 is 14 amino acids long. The CDR3 DNA sequence: TGTGCCAGCAGGCTTACAGGGGGCGGGTGGGGCTACACCTTC. This codes for CASRLTGGGWGYTF.

The count of this clone is one. The same CDR3 also results from other DNA sequences found in this sample. The J gene is TRBJ2-6, the V gene TRBV6-5; D not certain. With 0 bases removed from V and 2 bases from J, the gap between germline ends came to 8 bases. Per germline, CDR1 MNHEY and CDR2 SVGAGI. The CDR3 spans 16 residues. CDR3 in amino acids: CASSYSGGAGANVLTF. The CDR3 nucleotides read TGTGCCAGCAGTTACTCGGGTGGAGCTGGGGCCAACGTCCTGACTTTC.

The chain combines TRBV9 with TRBJ2-1; TRBD2 might be the D (5 bases). The CDR3 totals 15 residues. Germline values: CDR1 SGDLS, CDR2 YYNGEE. V lost 0 bases and J 4 bases, leaving 11 bases between the germline ends. The CDR3 nucleotides are TGTGCCAGCAGCGTAGCTGGCGGGTTATACAATGAGCAGTTCTTC. This translates into CASSVAGGLYNEQFF.

The chain is built from TRBV30 and TRBJ1-4; perhaps TRBD1 as D (6 bases). Deletions cut 2 bases from V and 3 bases from J, with 13 bases between. Germline V gives CDR1 GTSNPN, CDR2 SVGIG (reference sequence). The CDR3 totals 15 residues. CDR3 bases: TGTGCCTGGAGTCGGTCAGGGGCTCCTAATGAAAAACTGTTTTTT. This sequence encodes CAWSRSGAPNEKLFF.

This chain connects TRBV7-3 to TRBJ2-1; 8 bases match TRBD2. CDR3 length: 16 amino acids. The germline CDR1 and CDR2 sequences are SGHTA and FQGTGA. Germline trimming cut 2 bases from V and 2 bases from J; bases unmatched to any gene: 5. CDR3 bases: TGTGCCAGCAGCTTACAAGCGGGGGTCACCTACAATGAGCAGTTCTTC. Amino acid sequence: CASSLQAGVTYNEQFF.

J is TRBJ2-7 and V is TRBV28; possibly TRBD2 for D (5 bases). Per germline, CDR1 MDHEN and CDR2 SYDVKM. The CDR3 spans 15 residues. V was trimmed by 2 bases and J by 1 base, leaving 12 bases between them. DNA of the CDR3: TGTGCCAGCAGTTTACCGGGCCCGGGGTCCTACGAGCAGTACTTC. It yields the protein CASSLPGPGSYEQYF. The full variable domain, with the rest looked up from reference TRBV28 and TRBJ2-7, is DVKVTQSSRYLVKRTGEKVFLECVQDMDHENMFWYRQDPGLGLRLIYFSYDVKMKEKGDIPEGYSVSREKKERFSLILESASTNQTSMYLCASSLPGPGSYEQYFGPGTRLTVT.

V gene TRBV27 combines with J gene TRBJ2-1; 7 nucleotides agree with TRBD2. The V gene end was trimmed by 4 bases and the J gene end by 9 bases; junction bases not matched to a gene: 3. Per germline, CDR1 MNHEY and CDR2 SMNVEV (reference sequence). The CDR3 is made up of 12 amino acids. The CDR3 DNA is TGTGCCAGCAGTTACGGGACTATTGAGCAGTTCTTC. This sequence encodes CASSYGTIEQFF.

The gene calls are TRBV6-5 and TRBJ1-3; 10 bases are shared with TRBD1. The junction had 9 bases not matched to a gene; V was cut back by 4 bases and J by 6 bases. CDR1 MNHEY and CDR2 SVGAGI come from the germline V gene. The CDR3 is 16 amino acids. CDR3 in DNA: TGTGCCAGCAGTTCCGACAGGGGGCTGCGGGTAAACACCATATATTTT. This encodes CASSSDRGLRVNTIYF.

The chain uses TRBV11-2 and TRBJ1-1; D might be TRBD1 (5 bases). The V end lost 6 bases, the J end lost 5 bases, and 13 bases lay between the germline ends. The length of the CDR3 is 13 residues. In germline, CDR1 is SGHAT, CDR2 FQNNGV. The CDR3 is CASRLGGVTEAFF. Here the CDR3 DNA reads TGTGCCAGCAGATTGGGGGGGGTAACTGAAGCTTTCTTT.

V usage is TRBV4-1 and J usage is TRBJ2-1; 13 bases align to TRBD2. Germline V lookup: CDR1 MGHRA, CDR2 YSYEKL. V trimming: 0 bases; J trimming: 7 bases; junction bases outside the gene matches: 15. CDR3 length equals 20 residues. CDR3 amino acids: CASSQDKLAGGKWVVNEQFF. For the CDR3, the DNA is TGCGCCAGCAGCCAAGATAAACTAGCGGGAGGGAAATGGGTCGTGAATGAGCAGTTCTTC.

This chain links TRBV5-6 with TRBJ1-2, with 12 positions matching TRBD1. CDR1 SGHDT and CDR2 YYEEEE come from the germline V gene. This CDR3 is 17 amino acids long. Losses at the gene ends were 4 bases for V and 7 bases for J; bases not matched to a gene: 14. CDR3 amino acids: CASSQAGTGGLRGGYTF. The CDR3 DNA follows: TGTGCCAGCAGCCAGGCCGGGACAGGGGGCCTTCGGGGTGGCTACACCTTC.

The chain joins TRBV5-1 to TRBJ2-7; D remains ambiguous. V was clipped by 4 bases and J by 0 bases, with 14 bases between them. CDR3 length equals 15 residues. Germline V gene sequence: CDR1 SGHRS, CDR2 YFSETQ. The CDR3 loop is CASSLDITSSYEQYF. CDR3 coding DNA: TGCGCCAGCAGCCTTGACATTACGAGCTCCTACGAGCAGTACTTC. Full variable domain (missing parts from reference TRBV5-1 and TRBJ2-7): KAGVTQTPRYLIKTRGQQVTLSCSPISGHRSVSWYQQTPGQGLQFLFEYFSETQRNKGNFPGRFSGRQFSNSRSEMNVSTLELGDSALYLCASSLDITSSYEQYFGPGTRLTVT.

The J gene is TRBJ2-5, the V gene TRBV6-5; perhaps TRBD1 as D (6 bases). V was pared by 7 bases and J by 4 bases, with 10 bases between. CDR1 is MNHEY and CDR2 is SVGAGI in the germline V gene. The CDR3 consists of 12 residues. The CDR3 DNA reads as TGTGCCAGCAAACAGGGTACAGAGACCCAGTACTTC. It yields the protein CASKQGTETQYF.

The chain couples TRBV6-1 to TRBJ1-5; 11 bases fit TRBD1. Germline V gene lookup returns CDR1 MNHNS and CDR2 SASEGT. Unmatched junction bases numbered 4, after V lost 8 bases and J lost 1 base. The CDR3 runs 15 residues. In nucleotides, the CDR3 is TGTGCCAGCCGCCGGGACAGGGGGAGCAATCAGCCCCAGCATTTT. Its protein is CASRRDRGSNQPQHF.